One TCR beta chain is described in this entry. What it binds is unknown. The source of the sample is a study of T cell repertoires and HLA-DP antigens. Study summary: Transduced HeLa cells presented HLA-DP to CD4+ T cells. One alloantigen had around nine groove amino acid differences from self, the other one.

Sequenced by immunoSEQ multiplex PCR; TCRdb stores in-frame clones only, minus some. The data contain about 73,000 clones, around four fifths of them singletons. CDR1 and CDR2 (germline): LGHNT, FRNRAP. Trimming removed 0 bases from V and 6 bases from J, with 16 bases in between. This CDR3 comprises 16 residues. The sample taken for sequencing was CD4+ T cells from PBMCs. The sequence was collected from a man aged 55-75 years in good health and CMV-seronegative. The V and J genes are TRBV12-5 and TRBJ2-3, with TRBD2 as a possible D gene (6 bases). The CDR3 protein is CASGLVTSSSLDTQYF. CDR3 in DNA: TGTGCTAGTGGTTTGGTTACTAGCTCCTCGCTCGATACGCAGTATTTT.